This T cell receptor beta chain was identified during a study of cytomegalovirus exposure and HLA in healthy donors. The study, taken as a whole, reports: Presence/absence analyses supposed approximately even sequencing depth among donors.

The primer mix had 60 Vbeta and 13 Jbeta primers. Libraries were prepared by immunoSEQ multiplex PCR; TCRdb keeps only in-frame clonotypes and omits some of them. The table lists 110,000 to 150,000 clones, around 81% of them singletons. On this clone: Antigen: not known.

Sequenced input: PBMCs. The receptor's source is a male donor in good health and CMV-seronegative.

CDR3: CASSPTSGYGYTF. The CDR3 bases are TGTGCCAGCAGCCCAACGTCAGGGTATGGCTACACCTTC. J is TRBJ1-2 and V is TRBV9; possible D gene TRBD1, 5 bases. The CDR3 has 13 residues. CDR1 and CDR2 (germline): SGDLS, YYNGEE. Trimming removed 4 bases from V and 5 bases from J, with 12 bases in between.